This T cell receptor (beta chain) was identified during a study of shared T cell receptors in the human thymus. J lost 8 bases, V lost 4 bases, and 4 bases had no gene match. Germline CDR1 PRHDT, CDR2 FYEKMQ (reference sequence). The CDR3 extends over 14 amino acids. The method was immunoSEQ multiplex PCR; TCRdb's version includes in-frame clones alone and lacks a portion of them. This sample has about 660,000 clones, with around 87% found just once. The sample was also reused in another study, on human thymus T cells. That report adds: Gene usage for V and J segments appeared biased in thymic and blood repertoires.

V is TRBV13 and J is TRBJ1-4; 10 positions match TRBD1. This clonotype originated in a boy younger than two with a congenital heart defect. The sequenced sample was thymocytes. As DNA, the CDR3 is TGTGCCAGCAGCTACCGGACAGGGGGGGAAAAACTGTTTTTT. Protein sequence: CASSYRTGGEKLFF. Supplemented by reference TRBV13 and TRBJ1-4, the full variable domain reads AAGVIQSPRHLIKEKRETATLKCYPIPRHDTVYWYQQGPGQDPQFLISFYEKMQSDKGSIPDRFSAQQFSDYHSELNMSSLELGDSALYFCASSYRTGGEKLFFGSGTQLSVL.